This TCR beta chain comes out of a study of blood T cell repertoires in COVID-19. Study context: Material from acute and convalescent COVID-19 was sourced from the United States, Italy and Spain.

Original analysis: Reference gene primers were amplified, and this amplification served to estimate nucleated cell counts. Assay used: immunoSEQ multiplex PCR; TCRdb lists only in-frame clones, some missing. The V and J calls and clone size are taken from that table; D and trimming were inferred from the DNA. This sample has approximately 100,000 clones, with about three quarters found just once. Sequenced material: peripheral blood. The TCR originated in a human donor in a cohort sampled during active or convalescent COVID-19.

In nucleotides, the CDR3 is TGCGCCAGCAGCCGACAGGGTGGAGAGACCCAGTACTTC. As protein: CASSRQGGETQYF. The chain combines TRBV5-1 with TRBJ2-5; TRBD1 aligns across 7 bases. This CDR3 contains 13 residues. The germline V gene has CDR1 SGHRS and CDR2 YFSETQ. Trimming removed 4 bases from V and 4 bases from J; junction bases left unmatched: 4.